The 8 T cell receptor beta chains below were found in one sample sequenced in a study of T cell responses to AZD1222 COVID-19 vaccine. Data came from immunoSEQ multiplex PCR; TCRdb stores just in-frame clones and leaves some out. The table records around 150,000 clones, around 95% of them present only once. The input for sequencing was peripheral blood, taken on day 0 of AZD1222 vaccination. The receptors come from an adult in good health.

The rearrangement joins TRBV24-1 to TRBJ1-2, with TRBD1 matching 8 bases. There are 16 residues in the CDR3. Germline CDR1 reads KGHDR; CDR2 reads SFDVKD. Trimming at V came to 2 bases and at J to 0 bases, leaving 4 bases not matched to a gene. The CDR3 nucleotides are TGTGCCACCAGTGATTCTCTGGACAGGGCTAACTATGGCTACACCTTC. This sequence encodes CATSDSLDRANYGYTF.

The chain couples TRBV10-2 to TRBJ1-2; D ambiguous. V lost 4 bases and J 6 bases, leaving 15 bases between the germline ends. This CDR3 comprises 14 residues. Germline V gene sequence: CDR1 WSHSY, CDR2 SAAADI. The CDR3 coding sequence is TGCGCCAGCAGTGGTTATATGGCTAGCGATGGCTACACCTTC. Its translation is CASSGYMASDGYTF.

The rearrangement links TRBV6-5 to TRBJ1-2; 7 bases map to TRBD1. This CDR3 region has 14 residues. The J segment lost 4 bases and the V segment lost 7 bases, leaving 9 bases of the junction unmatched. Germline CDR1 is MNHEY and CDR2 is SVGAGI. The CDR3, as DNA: TGTGCCAGCACCCTATCGACAGGGCTCTATGGCTACACCTTC. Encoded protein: CASTLSTGLYGYTF.

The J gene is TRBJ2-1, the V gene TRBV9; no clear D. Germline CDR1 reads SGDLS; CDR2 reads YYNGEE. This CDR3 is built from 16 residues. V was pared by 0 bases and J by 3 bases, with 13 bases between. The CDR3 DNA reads TGTGCCAGCAGCGTAGCCACCATGGGCGGCTACAATGAGCAGTTCTTC. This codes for CASSVATMGGYNEQFF.

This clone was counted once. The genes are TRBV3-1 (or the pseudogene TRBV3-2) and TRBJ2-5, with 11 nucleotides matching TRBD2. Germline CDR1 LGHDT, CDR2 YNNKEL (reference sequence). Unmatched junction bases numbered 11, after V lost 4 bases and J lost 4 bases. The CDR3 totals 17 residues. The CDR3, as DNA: TGTGCCAGCAGCCCTATCCTAGGACTAGCGGGTCGAGAGACCCAGTACTTC. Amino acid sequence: CASSPILGLAGRETQYF.

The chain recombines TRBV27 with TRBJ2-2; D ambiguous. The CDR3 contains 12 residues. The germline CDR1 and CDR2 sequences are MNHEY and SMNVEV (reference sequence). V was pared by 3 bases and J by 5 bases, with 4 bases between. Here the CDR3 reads CASSFPTGELFF. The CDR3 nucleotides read TGTGCCAGCAGTTTCCCGACCGGGGAGCTGTTTTTT.

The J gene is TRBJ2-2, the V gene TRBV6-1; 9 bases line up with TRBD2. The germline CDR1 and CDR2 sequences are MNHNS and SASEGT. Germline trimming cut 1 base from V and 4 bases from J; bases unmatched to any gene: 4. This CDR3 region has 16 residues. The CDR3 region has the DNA TGTGCCAGCAGTGAAGTTAGCGGGGGCTTCACCGGGGAGCTGTTTTTT. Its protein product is CASSEVSGGFTGELFF.

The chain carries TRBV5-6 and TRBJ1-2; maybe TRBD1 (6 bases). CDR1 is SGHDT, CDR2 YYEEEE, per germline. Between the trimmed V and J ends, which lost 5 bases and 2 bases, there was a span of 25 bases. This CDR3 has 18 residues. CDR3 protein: CASRNLRTGKDGNYGYTF. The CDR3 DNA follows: TGTGCCAGCAGAAACCTTAGAACAGGGAAGGATGGAAACTATGGCTACACCTTC.